The clone carrying this T cell receptor (beta chain) was found a few times. For the second PCR, which ran for about 7 to 11 cycles, a sample-barcoded 5' primer and a J-beta primer mix were used. TCRdb ran MiXCR on the 5' RACE reads and lists one entry per CDR3 protein. The table includes more than 450,000 distinct CDR3 sequences, about 29% detected once. This record comes from a study of blood T cells in healthy people across ages. Study summary: The capture of about one barcoded beta molecule per two T cells was achieved by template switching.

This CDR3 has 16 amino acids. Germline CDR1 and CDR2: SGDLS and YYNGEE. The trim removed 3 bases at V and 4 bases at J, leaving 9 bases unmatched. The sample was also reused in another study, on T cells of mothers and their children.

This clonotype was sampled from a boy aged 2 to 10 in good health. The sequencing sample was made of blood. The V gene is TRBV9, the J gene TRBJ2-1, with 8 bases aligning to TRBD1. The CDR3 here is CASSGPGRGPYNEQFF. CDR3 bases: TGTGCCAGCAGCGGACCGGGCAGGGGGCCGTACAATGAGCAGTTCTTC.